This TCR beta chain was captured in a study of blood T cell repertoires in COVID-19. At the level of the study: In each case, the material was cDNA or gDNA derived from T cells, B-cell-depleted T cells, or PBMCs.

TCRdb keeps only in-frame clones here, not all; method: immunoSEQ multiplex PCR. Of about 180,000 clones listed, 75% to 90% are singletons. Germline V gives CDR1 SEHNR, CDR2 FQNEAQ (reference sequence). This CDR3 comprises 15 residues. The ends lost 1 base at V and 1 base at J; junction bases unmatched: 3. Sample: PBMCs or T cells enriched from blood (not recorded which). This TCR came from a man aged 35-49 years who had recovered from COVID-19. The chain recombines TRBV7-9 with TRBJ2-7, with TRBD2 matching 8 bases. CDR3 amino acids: CASSLVPGGSYEQYF. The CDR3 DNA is TGTGCCAGCAGCTTAGTTCCGGGGGGGTCCTACGAGCAGTACTTC.